The clone carrying this T cell receptor beta chain has only a few counts. Different DNA sequences within this sample yield the same CDR3. The data were obtained in a study of OX40 agonist ivuxolimab in advanced cancers. Here immunoSEQ multiplex PCR was the method, and the copy in TCRdb shows in-frame clones only, minus some. Of some 17,000 clones in the sample, around 83% were seen once. Per germline, CDR1 SGDLS and CDR2 YYNGEE. This CDR3 comprises 14 residues. Trimming stripped 0 bases from V and 5 bases from J, with 9 bases between. This material consisted of CD4+ or CD8+ T cells sorted from blood, taken in a trial of the OX40 agonist ivuxolimab. The sequence was obtained from an adult with an advanced solid tumor such as melanoma, head and neck, liver or kidney cancer. This rearrangement joins TRBV9 to TRBJ2-1; tentative D call: TRBD2 (6 bases). CDR3 DNA: TGTGCCAGCAGCGTAGCGCTAGCGAACAATGAGCAGTTCTTC. Its translation is CASSVALANNEQFF.